The 7 T cell receptor beta chains below were found in one sample sequenced in a study of blood T cell repertoires in COVID-19. Profiled with immunoSEQ multiplex PCR; TCRdb holds only in-frame clones, not every one. The table shows 450,000 to 500,000 clones, with 87% occurring only once. What was sequenced was PBMCs or T cells enriched from blood (not recorded which). All receptors come from a woman aged 18-29 years who had recovered from COVID-19.

This chain connects TRBV5-1 to TRBJ1-1; 7 bases align to TRBD1. V shed 3 bases and J 8 bases; nucleotides not matched to a gene: 7. CDR3 length: 13 residues. Germline V lookup: CDR1 SGHRS, CDR2 YFSETQ. CDR3 in DNA: TGCGCCAGCAGCTGGGACAGCCCCAGAGAAGCTTTCTTT. Amino acid sequence: CASSWDSPREAFF.

The chain recombines TRBV15 with TRBJ2-4; TRBD1 aligns across 7 bases. V lost 3 bases, J lost 9 bases, and 11 bases stayed unmatched. The V gene's germline CDR1 is LNHNV and CDR2 YYDKDF (reference sequence). This CDR3 is 15 amino acids long. Here the CDR3 DNA reads TGTGCCACCAGCAGGACAGGGTTTAGAGAGAGCATTCAGTACTTC. Protein product: CATSRTGFRESIQYF.

This clone showed up just a few times. The chain combines TRBV5-8 with TRBJ2-1; 10 bases are shared with TRBD1. Germline V gene data show CDR1 as SGHTS and CDR2 as YDEGEE. The CDR3 runs 16 residues. V was clipped by 4 bases and J by 1 base; unmatched bases: 5. The CDR3 here is CASSRGTGDSYNEQFF. CDR3 nucleotides: TGTGCCAGCAGCCGAGGGACAGGGGATTCCTACAATGAGCAGTTCTTC.

V and J are TRBV2 and TRBJ1-2, with D maybe TRBD1 (5 bases). The CDR3 extends over 13 amino acids. The V end was cut by 5 bases, the J end by 8 bases, with 15 bases between. The germline V gene has CDR1 SNHLY and CDR2 FYNNEI. In nucleotides, the CDR3 is TGTGCCAGCAGTACCACAGGAATGGACGGCTACACCTTC. Translating gives CASSTTGMDGYTF. The variable domain in full, completed from reference TRBV2 and TRBJ1-2, reads EPEVTQTPSHQVTQMGQEVILRCVPISNHLYFYWYRQILGQKVEFLVSFYNNEISEKSEIFDDQFSVERPDGSNFTLKIRSTKLEDSAMYFCASSTTGMDGYTFGSGTRLTVV.

This clone was counted once. This chain connects TRBV2 to TRBJ1-1, with 8 nucleotides matching TRBD1. This CDR3 is 16 amino acids long. CDR1 is SNHLY and CDR2 is FYNNEI in the germline V gene. With V trimmed by 5 bases and J by 0 bases, 8 bases remained unmatched. The CDR3 DNA sequence: TGTGCCAGCAGTCCGGATCGACAGGGGCTGAACACTGAAGCTTTCTTT. Translation: CASSPDRQGLNTEAFF. The full variable domain, with the rest looked up from reference TRBV2 and TRBJ1-1, is EPEVTQTPSHQVTQMGQEVILRCVPISNHLYFYWYRQILGQKVEFLVSFYNNEISEKSEIFDDQFSVERPDGSNFTLKIRSTKLEDSAMYFCASSPDRQGLNTEAFFGQGTRLTVV.

V gene TRBV2 combines with J gene TRBJ2-5; 9 nucleotides align to TRBD1. V was clipped by 4 bases and J by 5 bases; unmatched bases: 14. There are 17 residues in the CDR3. Germline V gene sequence: CDR1 SNHLY, CDR2 FYNNEI. CDR3 DNA sequence: TGTGCCAGCAGTGGAGGGACAGGGTTGGGCAGAAGGGAGACCCAGTACTTC. Amino acid sequence: CASSGGTGLGRRETQYF. The variable domain in full, with the rest retrieved from reference TRBV2 and TRBJ2-5, is EPEVTQTPSHQVTQMGQEVILRCVPISNHLYFYWYRQILGQKVEFLVSFYNNEISEKSEIFDDQFSVERPDGSNFTLKIRSTKLEDSAMYFCASSGGTGLGRRETQYFGPGTRLLVL.

The chain carries TRBV5-1 and TRBJ2-7, with 7 bases that match TRBD2. J lost 5 bases, V lost 1 base, and 3 bases had no gene match. The length of the CDR3 is 13 residues. CDR1 SGHRS and CDR2 YFSETQ come from the germline V gene. The CDR3 reads CASSLNRGDEQYF. The CDR3 DNA reads TGCGCCAGCAGCTTGAACCGGGGGGACGAGCAGTACTTC.